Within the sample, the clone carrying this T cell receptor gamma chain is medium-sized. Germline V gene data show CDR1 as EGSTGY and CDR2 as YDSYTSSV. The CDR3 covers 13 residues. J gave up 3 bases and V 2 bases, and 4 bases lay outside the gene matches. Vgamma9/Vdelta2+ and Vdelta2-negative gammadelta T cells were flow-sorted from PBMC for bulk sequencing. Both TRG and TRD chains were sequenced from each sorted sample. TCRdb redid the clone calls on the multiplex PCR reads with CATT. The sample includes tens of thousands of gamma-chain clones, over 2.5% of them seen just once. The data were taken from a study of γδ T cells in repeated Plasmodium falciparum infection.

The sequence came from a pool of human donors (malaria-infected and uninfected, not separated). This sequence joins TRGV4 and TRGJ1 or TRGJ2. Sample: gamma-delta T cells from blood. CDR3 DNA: TGTGCCACCTGGGATGATCTTTATTATAAGAAACTCTTT. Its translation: CATWDDLYYKKLF.